Reported below is one T cell receptor beta chain. Its specificity is unknown. This sample is drawn from a study of vaccination effects on CD4 cells after COVID-19. Across the study: IL-2 at roughly 9.7 IU/ml and peptides at 8 to 10 ug/ml were added to cultured PBMC, approximately 2 million per well.

The authors isolated CD4+ T cells after approximately 9 days of culture. CDR3 size: 14 residues. Germline loops: CDR1 KGHSH, CDR2 LQKENI. Trimming removed 3 bases from V and 0 bases from J, with 7 bases in between. Some clones are missing from TCRdb's copy, which holds only in-frame ones; the method was immunoSEQ multiplex PCR. Of 70,000 or so clones listed, roughly three quarters were seen once; the top ten hold approximately 2%. This sample comprised CD4+ T cells from PBMCs cultured without peptide, obtained before COVID-19 vaccination. The chain employs TRBV18 and TRBJ2-3, with no clear D. The receptor's source is a human donor who received a COVID-19 vaccine. CDR3 protein: CASSPTISTDTQYF. The CDR3 bases are TGTGCCAGCTCACCCACCATCAGCACAGATACGCAGTATTTT. Drawing the rest from reference TRBV18 and TRBJ2-3, the complete variable domain is NAGVMQNPRHLVRRRGQEARLRCSPMKGHSHVYWYRQLPEEGLKFMVYLQKENIIDESGMPKERFSAEFPKEGPSILRIQQVVRGDSAAYFCASSPTISTDTQYFGPGTRLTVL.